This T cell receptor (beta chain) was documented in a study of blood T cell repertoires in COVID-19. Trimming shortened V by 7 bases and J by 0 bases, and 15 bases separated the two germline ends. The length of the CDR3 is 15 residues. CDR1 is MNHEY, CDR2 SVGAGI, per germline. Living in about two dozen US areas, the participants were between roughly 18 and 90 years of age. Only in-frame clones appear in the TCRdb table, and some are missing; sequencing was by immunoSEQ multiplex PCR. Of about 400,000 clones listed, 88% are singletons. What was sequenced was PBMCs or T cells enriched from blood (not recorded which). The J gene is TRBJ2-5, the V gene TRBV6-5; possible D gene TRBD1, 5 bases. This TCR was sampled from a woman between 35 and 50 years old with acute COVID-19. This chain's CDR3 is CASTIGHQYQETQYF. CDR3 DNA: TGTGCCAGCACTATCGGACACCAGTACCAAGAGACCCAGTACTTC.